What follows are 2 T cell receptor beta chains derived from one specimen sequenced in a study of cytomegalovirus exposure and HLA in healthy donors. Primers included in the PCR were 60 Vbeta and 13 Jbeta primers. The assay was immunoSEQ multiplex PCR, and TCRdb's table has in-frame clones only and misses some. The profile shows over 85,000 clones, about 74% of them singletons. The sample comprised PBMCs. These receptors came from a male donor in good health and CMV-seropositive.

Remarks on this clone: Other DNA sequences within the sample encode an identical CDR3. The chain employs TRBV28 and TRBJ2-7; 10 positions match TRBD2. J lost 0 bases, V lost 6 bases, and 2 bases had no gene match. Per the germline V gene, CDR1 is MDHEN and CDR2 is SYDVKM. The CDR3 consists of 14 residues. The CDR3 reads CASRSSGSSYEQYF. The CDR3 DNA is TGTGCCAGCAGATCTAGCGGGAGCTCCTACGAGCAGTACTTC.

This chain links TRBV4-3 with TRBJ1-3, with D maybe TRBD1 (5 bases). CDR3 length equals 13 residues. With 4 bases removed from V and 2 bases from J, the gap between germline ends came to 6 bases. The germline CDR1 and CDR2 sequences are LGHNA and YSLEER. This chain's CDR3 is CASSRQTGNTIYF. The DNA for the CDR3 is TGCGCCAGCAGCCGACAGACTGGAAACACCATATATTTT.